Each of the 8 T cell receptor beta chains below was sequenced from the same sample in a study of blood T cell repertoires in COVID-19 (dated by TCRdb to 2020 to 2022). The library was prepared using the immunoSEQ multiplex PCR assay. Here the immuneACCESS table is served through TCRdb, limited to in-frame sequences with V and J called. Missing clones are a known gap in these copies; in checked studies unresolved V genes cover under half, and the rest lacks a known reason. Recorded for this sample are about 82,000 clones; 85% of them occurred a single time. Jointly, the top ten make up over 15% of the sample. Sequencing input: peripheral blood. Receptor source: a man of 80 years or more with active or convalescent COVID-19.

V is TRBV5-1 and J is TRBJ2-1, with no clear D. CDR3 size: 14 residues. The germline V gene encodes CDR1 SGHRS and CDR2 YFSETQ. Deletions cut 0 bases from V and 9 bases from J, with 13 bases between. The CDR3 DNA sequence: TGCGCCAGCAGCTTGGTGGCTTCAGTCGTTGAGCAGTTCTTC. Residues: CASSLVASVVEQFF.

The CDR3 here is CASNLYSGNTIYF. CDR3 nucleotide sequence: TGTGCCAGCAATCTGTACTCTGGAAACACCATATATTTT. The V call is TRBV2, the J call TRBJ1-3; D is unclear. From germline, CDR1 is SNHLY and CDR2 FYNNEI. The ends were cut back, 7 bases at V and 0 bases at J, with 7 bases in the middle. The CDR3 has 13 amino acids.

The rearrangement uses TRBV6-5 and TRBJ1-2, with D perhaps matching TRBD1 (6 bases). The V gene's germline CDR1 is MNHEY and CDR2 SVGAGI. V lost 6 bases and J 8 bases, leaving 10 bases between the germline ends. CDR3 length: 11 residues. CDR3: CASRQGRGYTF. The CDR3 bases are TGTGCCAGCAGGCAGGGGCGAGGCTACACCTTC.

The J gene is TRBJ1-1, the V gene TRBV2; D is ambiguous. Germline V gives CDR1 SNHLY, CDR2 FYNNEI. V was shortened by 7 bases and J by 0 bases, with 18 bases between the two germline ends. The CDR3 has 16 residues. CDR3 protein: CASTARGYSLNTEAFF. The CDR3 coding sequence is TGTGCCAGCACCGCCCGGGGTTATAGCTTGAACACTGAAGCTTTCTTT. Based on the CDR3 plus reference TRBV2 and TRBJ1-1, the full variable domain is EPEVTQTPSHQVTQMGQEVILRCVPISNHLYFYWYRQILGQKVEFLVSFYNNEISEKSEIFDDQFSVERPDGSNFTLKIRSTKLEDSAMYFCASTARGYSLNTEAFFGQGTRLTVV.

This chain connects TRBV21-1 to TRBJ1-5; TRBD1, the table's D call, lacks a check against the DNA. TRBV21-1 corresponds to a pseudogene. The CDR3 has 15 residues. CDR3 amino acids: CASSKGVQGHQPQHF. DNA of the CDR3: TGTGCCAGCAGCAAAGGGGTTCAGGGTCATCAGCCCCAGCATTTT.

The chain couples TRBV6-5 to TRBJ1-2; 8 bases agree with TRBD1. This CDR3 is built from 14 residues. After removal of 10 bases from V and 8 bases from J, the junction contained 15 bases not matched to a gene. Per germline, CDR1 MNHEY and CDR2 SVGAGI. CDR3 loop: CAITQGAPIEGYTF. The CDR3 bases are TGTGCCATCACCCAGGGGGCGCCCATTGAGGGCTACACCTTC.

V gene TRBV11-2 combines with J gene TRBJ2-6; D is ambiguous. The CDR3 consists of 14 residues. CDR1 and CDR2 from the germline V gene are SGHAT and FQNNGV. Trimming removed 5 bases from V and 0 bases from J, with 5 bases in between. As DNA, the CDR3 is TGTGCCAGCAGCCTCAGCTCTGGGGCCAACGTCCTGACTTTC. It specifies CASSLSSGANVLTF.

The rearrangement uses TRBV5-5 and TRBJ1-1; no firm D call. Germline CDR1 reads SGHKS; CDR2 reads YYEKEE (reference sequence). The CDR3 runs 14 residues. The V end was cut by 0 bases, the J end by 6 bases, with 12 bases between. The CDR3 coding sequence is TGTGCCAGCAGCTTGGGACATTTTAGTCCTGAAGCTTTCTTT. It specifies CASSLGHFSPEAFF.